This T cell receptor (beta chain) stems from a study of shared clonotypes between healthy human individuals. The study, taken as a whole, reports: Generation probabilities of non-shared clonotypes were lower (relative to those shared by all four donors).

This clone has at least ten counts. Its antigen is as yet unknown. Naive CD45RA+ and memory CD45RA-negative subsets were split from CD4+ cells. Per the original methods: Filtering differed, since immunoSEQ gave only junction sequences and no quality scores. TCRdb's table, derived via immunoSEQ multiplex PCR, lists solely in-frame clones and lacks some. That table furnishes V, J and clone size, whereas the DNA furnished D and trimming. The sample carries over a million clones, 78% recorded once. Material for sequencing was memory CD4+ T cells from PBMCs. Subset in this sample: CD45RA-negative fraction. This TCR came from a man aged 18 to 29 in good health. Some clones in this sample may be carry-over from other donors' samples.

CDR3 in amino acids: CASSLGGTVFF. The CDR3 DNA follows: TGTGCCAGCAGCTTAGGGGGAACTGTTTTCTTT. The rearrangement links TRBV11-2 to TRBJ1-1; D is unresolved. Trimming left V 1 base short and J 13 bases short, with 10 bases between. Germline loops: CDR1 SGHAT, CDR2 FQNNGV. CDR3 length equals 11 residues.